This entry features one TCR beta chain sequence. The CDR3 has 14 amino acids. Germline V gene lookup returns CDR1 MDHEN and CDR2 SYDVKM. V shed 3 bases and J 6 bases; nucleotides not matched to a gene: 7. The source of the sample is a study of blood T cell repertoires in COVID-19. Study in general: T cells, B-cell-depleted T cells, or PBMCs supplied cDNA or gDNA.

Sequencing used immunoSEQ multiplex PCR; TCRdb keeps in-frame clones, though not all of them. The table has 100,000 to 150,000 clones, nearly 90% seen once. The chain uses TRBV28 and TRBJ1-2; TRBD1 aligns across 7 bases. The sequence was obtained from a woman older than 75 with acute or convalescent COVID-19. Sequenced material: peripheral blood. This CDR3 is CASSFEGQLNGYTF. DNA for the CDR3: TGTGCCAGCAGTTTCGAGGGACAGCTAAATGGCTACACCTTC.